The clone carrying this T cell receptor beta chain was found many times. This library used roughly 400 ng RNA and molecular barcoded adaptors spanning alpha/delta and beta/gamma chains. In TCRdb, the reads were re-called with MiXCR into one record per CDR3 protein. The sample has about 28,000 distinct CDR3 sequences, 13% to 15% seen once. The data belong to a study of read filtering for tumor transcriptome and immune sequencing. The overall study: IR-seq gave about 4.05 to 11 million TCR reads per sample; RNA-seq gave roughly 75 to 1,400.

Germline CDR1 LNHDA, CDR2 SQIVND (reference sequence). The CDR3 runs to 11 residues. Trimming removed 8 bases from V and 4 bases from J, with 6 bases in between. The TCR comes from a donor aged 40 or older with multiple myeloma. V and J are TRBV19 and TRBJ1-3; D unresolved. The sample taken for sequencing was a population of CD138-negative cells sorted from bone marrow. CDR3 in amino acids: CASRAGNTIYF. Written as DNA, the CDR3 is TGTGCCAGTCGAGCCGGAAACACCATATATTTT.